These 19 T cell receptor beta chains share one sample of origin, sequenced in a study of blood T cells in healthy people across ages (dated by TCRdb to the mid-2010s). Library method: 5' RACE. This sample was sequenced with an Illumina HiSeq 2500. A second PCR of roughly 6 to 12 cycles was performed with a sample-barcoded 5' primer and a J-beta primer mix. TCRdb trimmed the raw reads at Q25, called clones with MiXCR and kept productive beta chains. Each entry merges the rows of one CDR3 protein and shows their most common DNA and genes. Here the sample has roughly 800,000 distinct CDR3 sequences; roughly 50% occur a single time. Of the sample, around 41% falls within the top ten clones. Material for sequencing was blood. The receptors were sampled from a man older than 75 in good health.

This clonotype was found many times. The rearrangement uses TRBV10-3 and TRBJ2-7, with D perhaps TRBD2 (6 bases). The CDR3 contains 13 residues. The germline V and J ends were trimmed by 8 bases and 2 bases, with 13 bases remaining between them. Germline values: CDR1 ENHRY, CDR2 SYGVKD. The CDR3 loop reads CAISGGLAYEQYF. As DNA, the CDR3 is TGTGCCATCTCCGGAGGGCTAGCCTACGAGCAGTACTTC.

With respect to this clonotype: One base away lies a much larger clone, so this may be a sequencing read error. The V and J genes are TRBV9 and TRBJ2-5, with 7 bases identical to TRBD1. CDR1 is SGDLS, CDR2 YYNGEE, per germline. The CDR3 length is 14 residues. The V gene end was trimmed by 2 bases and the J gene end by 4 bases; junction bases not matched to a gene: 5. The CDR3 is CASSVMTGIETQYF. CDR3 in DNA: TGTGCCAGCAGCGTCATGACAGGGATAGAGACCCAGTACTTC.

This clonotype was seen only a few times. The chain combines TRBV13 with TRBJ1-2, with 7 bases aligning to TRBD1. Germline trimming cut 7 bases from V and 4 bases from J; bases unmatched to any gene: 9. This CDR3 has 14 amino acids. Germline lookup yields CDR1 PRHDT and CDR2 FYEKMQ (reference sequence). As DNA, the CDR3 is TGTGCCAGCAACCTTAAGGGGGCCGCCTATGGCTACACCTTC. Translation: CASNLKGAAYGYTF. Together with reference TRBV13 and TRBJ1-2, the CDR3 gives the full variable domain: AAGVIQSPRHLIKEKRETATLKCYPIPRHDTVYWYQQGPGQDPQFLISFYEKMQSDKGSIPDRFSAQQFSDYHSELNMSSLELGDSALYFCASNLKGAAYGYTFGSGTRLTVV.

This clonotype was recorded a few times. The CDR3 sequence is CASSFDITFNEKLFF. CDR3 DNA sequence: TGTGCCAGCAGTTTCGATATCACCTTTAATGAAAAACTGTTTTTT. The chain has TRBV7-9 and TRBJ1-4; D unresolved. Trimming shortened V by 6 bases and J by 4 bases, and 15 bases separated the two germline ends. This CDR3 has 15 residues. Germline values: CDR1 SEHNR, CDR2 FQNEAQ (reference sequence).

CDR3 amino acids: CASSPPRRGTGANVLTF. CDR3 sequence (DNA): TGTGCCAGCAGCCCCCCCAGACGGGGCACTGGGGCCAACGTCCTGACTTTC. This sequence joins TRBV3-1 and TRBJ2-6; D is tentatively TRBD1 or TRBD2 (5 bases each). This CDR3 spans 17 amino acids. The germline V and J ends were trimmed by 4 bases and 2 bases, with 15 bases remaining between them. The germline V gene has CDR1 LGHDT and CDR2 YNNKEL (reference sequence).

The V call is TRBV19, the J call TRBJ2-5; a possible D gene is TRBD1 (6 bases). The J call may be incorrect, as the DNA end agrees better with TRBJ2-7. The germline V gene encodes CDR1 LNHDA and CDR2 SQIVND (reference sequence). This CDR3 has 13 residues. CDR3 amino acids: CASSTQQGYEQYF. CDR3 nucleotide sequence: TGTGCCAGTAGTACTCAACAGGGCTACGAGCAGTACTTC.

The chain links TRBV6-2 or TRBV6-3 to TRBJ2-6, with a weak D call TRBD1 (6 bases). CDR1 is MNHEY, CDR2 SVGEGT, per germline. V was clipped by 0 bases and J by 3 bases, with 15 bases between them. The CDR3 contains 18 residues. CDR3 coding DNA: TGTGCCAGCAGTTACTCGGGCCAAACAGGGTTTGGGGCCAACGTCCTGACTTTC. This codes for CASSYSGQTGFGANVLTF.

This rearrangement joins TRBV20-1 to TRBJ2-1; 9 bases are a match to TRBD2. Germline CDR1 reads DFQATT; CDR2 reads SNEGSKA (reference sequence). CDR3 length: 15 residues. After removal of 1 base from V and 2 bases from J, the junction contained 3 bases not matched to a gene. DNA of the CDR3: TGCAGTGCTAGAGTTAGCGGGAGAACCTACAATGAGCAGTTCTTC. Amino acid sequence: CSARVSGRTYNEQFF.

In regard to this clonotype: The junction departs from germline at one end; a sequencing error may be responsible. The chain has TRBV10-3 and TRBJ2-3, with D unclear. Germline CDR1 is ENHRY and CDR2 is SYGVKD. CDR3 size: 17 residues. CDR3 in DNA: TGCGCCATCAGTGACCAGGATGGGCTCGCCAAGCACAGATACGCGTATTTT. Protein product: CAISDQDGLAKHRYAYF.

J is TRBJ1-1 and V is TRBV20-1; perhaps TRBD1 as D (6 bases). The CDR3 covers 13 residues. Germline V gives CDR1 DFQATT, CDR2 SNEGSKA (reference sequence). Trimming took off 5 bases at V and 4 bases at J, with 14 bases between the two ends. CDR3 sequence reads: CSALGGRSTEAFF. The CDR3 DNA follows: TGCAGTGCTCTGGGGGGCAGGAGCACTGAAGCTTTCTTT.

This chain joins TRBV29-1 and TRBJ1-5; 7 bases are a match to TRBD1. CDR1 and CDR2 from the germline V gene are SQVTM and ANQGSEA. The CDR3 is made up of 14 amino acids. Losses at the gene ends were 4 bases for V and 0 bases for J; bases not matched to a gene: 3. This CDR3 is CSVVEGASNQPQHF. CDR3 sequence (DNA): TGCAGCGTTGTAGAGGGGGCTAGCAATCAGCCCCAGCATTTT. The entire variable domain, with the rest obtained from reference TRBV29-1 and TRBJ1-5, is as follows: SAVISQKPSRDICQRGTSLTIQCQVDSQVTMMFWYRQQPGQSLTLIATANQGSEATYESGFVIDKFPISRPNLTFSTLTVSNMSPEDSSIYLCSVVEGASNQPQHFGDGTRLSIL.

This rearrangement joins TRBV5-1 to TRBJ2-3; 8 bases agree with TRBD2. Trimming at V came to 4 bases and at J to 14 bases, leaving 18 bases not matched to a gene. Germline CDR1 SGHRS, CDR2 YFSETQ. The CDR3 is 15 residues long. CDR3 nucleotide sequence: TGCGCCAGCAGCAAGCGGGAGCTTCAACACAGATACGCGTATTTT. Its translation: CASSKRELQHRYAYF.

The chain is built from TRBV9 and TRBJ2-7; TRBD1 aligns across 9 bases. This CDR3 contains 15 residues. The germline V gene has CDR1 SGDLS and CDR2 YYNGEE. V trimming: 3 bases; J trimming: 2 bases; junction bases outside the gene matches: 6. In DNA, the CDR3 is TGTGCCAGCAGCGGTCGGGACAGGGCTCCCTACGAGCAGTACTTC. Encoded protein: CASSGRDRAPYEQYF. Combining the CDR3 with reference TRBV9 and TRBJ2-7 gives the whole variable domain DSGVTQTPKHLITATGQRVTLRCSPRSGDLSVYWYQQSLDQGLQFLIQYYNGEERAKGNILERFSAQQFPDLHSELNLSSLELGDSALYFCASSGRDRAPYEQYFGPGTRLTVT.

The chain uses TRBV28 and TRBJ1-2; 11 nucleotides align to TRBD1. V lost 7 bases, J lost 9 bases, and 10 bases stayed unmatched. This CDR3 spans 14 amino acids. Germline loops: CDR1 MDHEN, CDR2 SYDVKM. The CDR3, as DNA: TGTGCCAGCACTCCCTCTGGGACAGGGGGTCGCTACACCTTC. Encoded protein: CASTPSGTGGRYTF.

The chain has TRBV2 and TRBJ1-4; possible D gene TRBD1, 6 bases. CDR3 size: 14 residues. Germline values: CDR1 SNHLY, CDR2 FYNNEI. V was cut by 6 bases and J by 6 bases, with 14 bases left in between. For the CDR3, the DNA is TGTGCCAGCAGAAACAGGGTTAACGATGAAAAACTGTTTTTT. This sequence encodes CASRNRVNDEKLFF.

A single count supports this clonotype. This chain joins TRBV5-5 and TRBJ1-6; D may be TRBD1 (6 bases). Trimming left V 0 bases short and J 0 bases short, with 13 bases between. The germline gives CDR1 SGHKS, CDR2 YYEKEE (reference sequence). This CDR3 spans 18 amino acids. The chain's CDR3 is CASSLEFTTGSYNSPLHF. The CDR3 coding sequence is TGTGCCAGCAGCTTGGAATTCACGACAGGCTCCTATAATTCACCCCTCCACTTT.

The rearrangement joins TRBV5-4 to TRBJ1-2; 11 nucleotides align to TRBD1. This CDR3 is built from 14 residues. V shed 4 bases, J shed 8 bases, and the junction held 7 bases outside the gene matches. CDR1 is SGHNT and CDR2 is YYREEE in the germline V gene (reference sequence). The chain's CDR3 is CASSARTGGRGYTF. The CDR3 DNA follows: TGTGCCAGCAGCGCCCGGACAGGGGGCAGGGGCTACACCTTC.

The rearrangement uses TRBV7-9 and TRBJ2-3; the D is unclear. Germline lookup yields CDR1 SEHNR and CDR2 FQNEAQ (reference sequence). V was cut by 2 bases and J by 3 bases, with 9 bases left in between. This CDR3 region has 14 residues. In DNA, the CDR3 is TGTGCCAGCAGCTTAAGCGCCTCGACAGATACGCAGTATTTT. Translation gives CASSLSASTDTQYF.

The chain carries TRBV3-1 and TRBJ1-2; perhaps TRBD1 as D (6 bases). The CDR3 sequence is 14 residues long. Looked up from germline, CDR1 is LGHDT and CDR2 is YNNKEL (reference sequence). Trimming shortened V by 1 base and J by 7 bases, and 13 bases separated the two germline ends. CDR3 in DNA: TGTGCCAGCAGCCAAGGAGAGGGGGGCCGTGGCTACACCTTC. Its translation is CASSQGEGGRGYTF.